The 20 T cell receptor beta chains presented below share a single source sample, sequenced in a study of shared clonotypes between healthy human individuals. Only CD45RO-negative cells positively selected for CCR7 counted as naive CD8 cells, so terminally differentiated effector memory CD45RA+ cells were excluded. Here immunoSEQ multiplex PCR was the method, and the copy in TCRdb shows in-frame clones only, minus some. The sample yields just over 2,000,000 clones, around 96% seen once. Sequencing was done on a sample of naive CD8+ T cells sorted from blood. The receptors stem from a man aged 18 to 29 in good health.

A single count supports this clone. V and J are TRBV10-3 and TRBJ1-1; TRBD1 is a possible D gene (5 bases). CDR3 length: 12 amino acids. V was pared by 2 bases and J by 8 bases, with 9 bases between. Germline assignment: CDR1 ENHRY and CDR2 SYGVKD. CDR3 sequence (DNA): TGTGCCATCAGTGAGGGACAAATGGAAGCTTTCTTT. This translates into CAISEGQMEAFF.

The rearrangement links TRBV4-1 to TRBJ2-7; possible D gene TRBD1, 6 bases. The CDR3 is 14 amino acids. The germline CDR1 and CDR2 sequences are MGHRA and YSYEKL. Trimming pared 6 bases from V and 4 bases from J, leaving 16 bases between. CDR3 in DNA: TGCGCCAGCAGTTACGGGACAAGAATTTACGAGCAGTACTTC. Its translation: CASSYGTRIYEQYF.

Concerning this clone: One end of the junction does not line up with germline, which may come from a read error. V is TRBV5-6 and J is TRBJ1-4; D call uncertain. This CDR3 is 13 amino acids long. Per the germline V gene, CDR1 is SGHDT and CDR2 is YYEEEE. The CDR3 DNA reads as TGTGCCAGCAGCTTCGGTTCTAAGGAAAAACTGTTTTTT. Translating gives CASSFGSKEKLFF.

CDR3 sequence (DNA): TGTGCCAGTAGTATAGGGTGGGACACCTCCTACGAGCAGTACTTC. Translating it yields CASSIGWDTSYEQYF. The chain combines TRBV19 with TRBJ2-7; the D gene is possibly TRBD1 (6 bases). There are 15 residues in the CDR3. Trimming stripped 1 base from V and 0 bases from J, with 10 bases between. Per germline, CDR1 LNHDA and CDR2 SQIVND (reference sequence). The whole variable domain, remainder taken from reference TRBV19 and TRBJ2-7, is DGGITQSPKYLFRKEGQNVTLSCEQNLNHDAMYWYRQDPGQGLRLIYYSQIVNDFQKGDIAEGYSVSREKKESFPLTVTSAQKNPTAFYLCASSIGWDTSYEQYFGPGTRLTVT.

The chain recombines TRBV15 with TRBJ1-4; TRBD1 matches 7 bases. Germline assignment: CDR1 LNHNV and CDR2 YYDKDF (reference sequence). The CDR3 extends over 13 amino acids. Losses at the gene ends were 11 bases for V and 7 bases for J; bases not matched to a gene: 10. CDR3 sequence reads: CAGRRTGSEKLFF. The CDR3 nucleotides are TGTGCCGGTCGGAGGACAGGTAGTGAAAAACTGTTTTTT.

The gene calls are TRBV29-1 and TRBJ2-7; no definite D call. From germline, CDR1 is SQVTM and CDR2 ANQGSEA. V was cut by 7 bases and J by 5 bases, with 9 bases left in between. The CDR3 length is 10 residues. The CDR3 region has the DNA TGCAGCGCCGAGGCGGACGAGCAGTACTTC. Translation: CSAEADEQYF.

For the CDR3, the DNA is TGTGCCAGCAGTTACGTTGACAGTTCCTCTGGGGCTTTCTTT. It is translated as CASSYVDSSSGAFF. The chain carries TRBV6-5 and TRBJ1-1, with D maybe TRBD1 (5 bases). The CDR3 totals 14 residues. Germline values: CDR1 MNHEY, CDR2 SVGAGI. V lost 2 bases, J lost 11 bases, and 18 bases lay in between.

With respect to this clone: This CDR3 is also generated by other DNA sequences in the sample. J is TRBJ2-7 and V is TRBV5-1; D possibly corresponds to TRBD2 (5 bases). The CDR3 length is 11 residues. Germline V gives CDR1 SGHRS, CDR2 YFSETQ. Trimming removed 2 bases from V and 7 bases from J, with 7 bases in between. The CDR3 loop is CASSLGLEQYF. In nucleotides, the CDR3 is TGCGCCAGCAGCTTAGGACTGGAGCAGTACTTC.

CDR3 amino acids: CSVVLAGTTDTQYF. The CDR3 coding sequence is TGCAGCGTTGTACTAGCGGGGACCACAGATACGCAGTATTTT. This sequence joins TRBV29-1 and TRBJ2-3; 10 nucleotides align to TRBD2. The V and J ends lost 4 bases and 2 bases, in that order; junction bases with no gene match: 3. Looked up from germline, CDR1 is SQVTM and CDR2 is ANQGSEA. The CDR3 is 14 residues long.

The CDR3, as DNA: TGTGCCAGCAGTTACGGTCCAGAATCCTACGAGCAGTACTTC. Protein: CASSYGPESYEQYF. This chain uses TRBV6-5 with TRBJ2-7; D not resolved. V lost 2 bases to trimming and J lost 1 base, with 9 bases between them. The V gene's germline CDR1 is MNHEY and CDR2 SVGAGI. CDR3 length: 14 amino acids.

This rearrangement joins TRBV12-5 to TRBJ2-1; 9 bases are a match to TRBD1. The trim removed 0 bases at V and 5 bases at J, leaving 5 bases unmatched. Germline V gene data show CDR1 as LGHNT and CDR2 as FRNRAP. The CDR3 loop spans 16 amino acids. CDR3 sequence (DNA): TGTGCTAGTGGTTTGGTTGGGGACAGGGTTCACAATGAGCAGTTCTTC. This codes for CASGLVGDRVHNEQFF.

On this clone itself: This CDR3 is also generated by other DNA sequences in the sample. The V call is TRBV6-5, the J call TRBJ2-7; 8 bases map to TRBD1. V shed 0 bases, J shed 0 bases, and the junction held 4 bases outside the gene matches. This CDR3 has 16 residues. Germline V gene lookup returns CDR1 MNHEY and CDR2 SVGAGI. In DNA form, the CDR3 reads TGTGCCAGCAGTTACTCGGTGGGACAGGTCTCCTACGAGCAGTACTTC. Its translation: CASSYSVGQVSYEQYF.

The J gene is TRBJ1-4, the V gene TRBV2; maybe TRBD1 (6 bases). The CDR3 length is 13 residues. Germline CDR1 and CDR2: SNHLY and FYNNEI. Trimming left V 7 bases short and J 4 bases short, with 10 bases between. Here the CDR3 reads CASIGGLNEKLFF. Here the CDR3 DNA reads TGTGCCAGCATAGGGGGGCTTAATGAAAAACTGTTTTTT.

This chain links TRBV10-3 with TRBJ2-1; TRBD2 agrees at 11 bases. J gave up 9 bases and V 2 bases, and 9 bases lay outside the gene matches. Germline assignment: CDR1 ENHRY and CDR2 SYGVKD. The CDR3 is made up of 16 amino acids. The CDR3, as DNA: TGTGCCATCAGTGAGCCCTCTAGCGGGGGGCCGGGTGAGCAGTTCTTC. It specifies CAISEPSSGGPGEQFF.

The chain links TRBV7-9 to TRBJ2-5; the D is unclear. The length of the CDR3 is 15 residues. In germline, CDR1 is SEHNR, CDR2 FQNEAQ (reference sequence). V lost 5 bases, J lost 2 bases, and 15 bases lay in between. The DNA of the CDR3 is TGTGCCAGCAGCCTCCCAGGTCGCCTACAAGAGACCCAGTACTTC. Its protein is CASSLPGRLQETQYF.

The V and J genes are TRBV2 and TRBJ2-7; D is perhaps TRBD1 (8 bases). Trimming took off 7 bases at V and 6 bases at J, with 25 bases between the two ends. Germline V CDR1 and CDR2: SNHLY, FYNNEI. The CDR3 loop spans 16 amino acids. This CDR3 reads CASTWFPDREGSEQYF. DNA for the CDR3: TGTGCCAGCACCTGGTTCCCGGACAGGGAGGGGTCCGAGCAGTACTTC. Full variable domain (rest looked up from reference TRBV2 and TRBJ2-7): EPEVTQTPSHQVTQMGQEVILRCVPISNHLYFYWYRQILGQKVEFLVSFYNNEISEKSEIFDDQFSVERPDGSNFTLKIRSTKLEDSAMYFCASTWFPDREGSEQYFGPGTRLTVT.

Written as DNA, the CDR3 is TGTGCCAGCAGTCCCGGGCCCGGACAGGGGATCGTGGAGACCCAGTACTTC. This encodes CASSPGPGQGIVETQYF. J is TRBJ2-5 and V is TRBV27, with TRBD1 matching 9 bases. Germline-derived CDR1 and CDR2 are MNHEY and SMNVEV (reference sequence). This CDR3 is built from 17 residues. V gave up 5 bases and J gave up 5 bases; unmatched junction bases: 15.

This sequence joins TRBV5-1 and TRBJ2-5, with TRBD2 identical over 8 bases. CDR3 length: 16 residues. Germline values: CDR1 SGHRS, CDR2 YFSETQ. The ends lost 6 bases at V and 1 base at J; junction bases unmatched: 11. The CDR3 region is CASTTVVAGLQETQYF. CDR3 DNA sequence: TGCGCCAGCACCACCGTGGTAGCGGGACTCCAAGAGACCCAGTACTTC.

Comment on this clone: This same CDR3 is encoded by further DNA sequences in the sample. The CDR3 DNA reads as TGTGCCAGCAGTGAATGGACAGGGTCCAATCAGCCCCAGCATTTT. Translating it yields CASSEWTGSNQPQHF. V is TRBV6-1 and J is TRBJ1-5; 8 bases line up with TRBD1. V lost 2 bases, J lost 3 bases, and 3 bases stayed unmatched. CDR3 size: 15 residues. Per germline, CDR1 MNHNS and CDR2 SASEGT.

The CDR3 nucleotides are TGTGCCAGCAGCTTATCAACCGGTCACACTGAAGCTTTCTTT. Protein sequence: CASSLSTGHTEAFF. The V and J genes are TRBV7-3 and TRBJ1-1; D call uncertain. The ends were cut back, 2 bases at V and 3 bases at J, with 10 bases in the middle. The germline gives CDR1 SGHTA, CDR2 FQGTGA. The CDR3 spans 14 residues.